Presented here are 7 T cell receptor beta chains from one specimen sequenced in a study of response to subunit inactivated influenza vaccine. TCRdb ran MiXCR on the RT-PCR reads and lists one entry per CDR3 protein. The sample shows hundreds of thousands of distinct CDR3 sequences, about 11% of them seen only once. Another study also made use of these data, one on T cells expressing NK-cell markers. Turning to that study: 5'RACE template switching with UMIs generated TCR beta cDNA.

The input for sequencing was PBMCs from blood, taken on the day of vaccination. These TCRs come from a man aged 50-59 years who received an inactivated influenza vaccine.

This clonotype was counted ten times or more. This chain uses TRBV28 with TRBJ1-2; the D is unclear. With 2 bases removed from V and 2 bases from J, the gap between germline ends came to 9 bases. The CDR3 length is 14 residues. Germline assignment: CDR1 MDHEN and CDR2 SYDVKM. The CDR3 sequence is CASSLAGTNYGYTF. CDR3 DNA sequence: TGTGCCAGCAGTTTAGCGGGAACGAACTATGGCTACACCTTC.

The V and J genes are TRBV9 and TRBJ2-3; either TRBD1 or TRBD2 may fit D (5 bases each). Trimming shortened V by 2 bases and J by 2 bases, and 12 bases separated the two germline ends. This CDR3 comprises 15 residues. Germline V lookup: CDR1 SGDLS, CDR2 YYNGEE. The CDR3 region is CASSVSGPITDTQYF. CDR3 in DNA: TGTGCCAGCAGCGTGTCGGGGCCCATCACAGATACGCAGTATTTT.

The genes are TRBV6-1 and TRBJ2-1; tentatively, D is TRBD1 (7 bases). Germline V gene sequence: CDR1 MNHNS, CDR2 SASEGT. This CDR3 is 13 amino acids long. The V and J ends lost 6 bases and 6 bases respectively, with 12 bases between them. The CDR3 coding sequence is TGTGCCAGCAGGCGGCAGGGGGGCAATGAGCAGTTCTTC. Its protein is CASRRQGGNEQFF.

This clonotype was detected many times. The chain is built from TRBV5-1 and TRBJ1-2; 9 bases are a match to TRBD1. This CDR3 contains 14 residues. The germline V gene encodes CDR1 SGHRS and CDR2 YFSETQ. V was clipped by 4 bases and J by 4 bases; unmatched bases: 5. The CDR3 sequence is CASSPGTGSYGYTF. Here the CDR3 DNA reads TGCGCCAGCAGCCCTGGGACAGGGAGCTATGGCTACACCTTC.

The chain has TRBV4-3 and TRBJ1-4; D gene ambiguous. V was cut by 1 base and J by 3 bases, with 9 bases left in between. Germline V gene data show CDR1 as LGHNA and CDR2 as YSLEER. This CDR3 region has 15 residues. CDR3 residues: CASSQGRNPNEKLFF. The CDR3 coding sequence is TGCGCCAGCAGCCAAGGCAGGAACCCTAATGAAAAACTGTTTTTT.

This clonotype was seen more than once but under ten times. The chain recombines TRBV5-1 with TRBJ1-4; D gene unclear. CDR1 is SGHRS and CDR2 is YFSETQ in the germline V gene. V lost 0 bases and J 7 bases, leaving 10 bases between the germline ends. The CDR3 sequence is 14 residues long. The CDR3 nucleotides read TGCGCCAGCAGCTTGGGGCGATATGGTGAAAAACTGTTTTTT. Protein sequence: CASSLGRYGEKLFF.

This clonotype was detected a few times. The chain employs TRBV10-3 and TRBJ2-2; weak D call: TRBD1 (6 bases). From germline, CDR1 is ENHRY and CDR2 SYGVKD. The CDR3 consists of 14 residues. Trimming removed 4 bases at V and 4 bases at J, with 10 bases between. The CDR3 region is CAISGTGPTGELFF. The CDR3 DNA reads as TGTGCCATCAGTGGTACAGGGCCCACCGGGGAGCTGTTTTTT.